These T cell receptor beta chains were read from a single sample in a study of T cell responses to AZD1222 COVID-19 vaccine. Some clones are missing from TCRdb's copy, which holds only in-frame ones; the method was immunoSEQ multiplex PCR. The data hold tens of thousands of clones, with about 90% observed a single time. The source was peripheral blood, collected on day 0 of AZD1222 vaccination. These receptors were collected from an adult in good health. CDR3s include the opening cysteine and the closing phenylalanine or tryptophan. D genes are given only for firm matches. Not every row has a clone size; where given, it reads once, few, many or a size class.

V: TRBV5-4; size: -; J: TRBJ2-5; D: -; CDR3: CASSSSGTQTQYF; DNA: TGTGCCAGCAGCTCCTCGGGTACACAGACCCAGTACTTC
V: TRBV2; size: -; J: TRBJ2-1; D: -; CDR3: CASSDLGNEQFF; DNA: TGTGCCAGCAGTGATCTTGGTAATGAGCAGTTCTTC
V: TRBV9; size: -; J: TRBJ2-2; D: -; CDR3: CASSVAGDRTGELFF; DNA: TGTGCCAGCAGCGTAGCAGGGGATCGCACCGGGGAGCTGTTTTTT
V: TRBV7-9; size: -; J: TRBJ1-2; D: TRBD1; CDR3: CASTDRTGTGVNYGYTF; DNA: TGTGCCAGCACCGACAGAACCGGGACAGGGGTGAACTATGGCTACACCTTC
V: TRBV30; size: -; J: TRBJ1-1; D: TRBD1; CDR3: CAWTPRTGPGAEVFF; DNA: TGTGCCTGGACTCCTAGGACAGGGCCGGGCGCTGAAGTTTTCTTT
V: TRBV18; size: -; J: TRBJ2-7; D: TRBD1; CDR3: CASSLGTGSGYEQYF; DNA: TGTGCCAGCTCACTTGGGACAGGGTCCGGCTACGAGCAGTACTTC
V: TRBV12-3/TRBV12-4; size: -; J: TRBJ2-6; D: -; CDR3: CASRSAGANVLTF; DNA: TGTGCCAGCAGATCCGCAGGGGCCAACGTCCTGACTTTC
V: TRBV10-3; size: -; J: TRBJ1-4; D: -; CDR3: CAISDRQAATNEKLFF; DNA: TGTGCCATCAGTGATAGACAGGCTGCAACTAATGAAAAACTGTTTTTT
V: TRBV27; size: -; J: TRBJ2-7; D: -; CDR3: CASRPQGRPYEQYF; DNA: TGTGCCAGCAGACCACAGGGAAGGCCCTACGAGCAGTACTTC
V: TRBV3-1/TRBV3-2; size: -; J: TRBJ2-7; D: -; CDR3: CASSLRRLPTYEQYF; DNA: TGTGCCAGCAGCCTAAGGCGTTTACCTACCTACGAGCAGTACTTC
V: TRBV19; size: -; J: TRBJ2-3; D: TRBD2; CDR3: CASSWTSGSDTQYF; DNA: TGTGCCAGTAGTTGGACTAGCGGTTCTGATACGCAGTATTTT
V: TRBV19; size: -; J: TRBJ1-1; D: -; CDR3: CASRRQEQAFF; DNA: TGTGCCAGTAGGAGACAGGAGCAAGCTTTCTTT
V: TRBV7-9; size: -; J: TRBJ1-1; D: -; CDR3: CASSEGAVNTEAFF; DNA: TGTGCCAGCAGCGAGGGAGCGGTGAACACTGAAGCTTTCTTT
V: TRBV7-8; size: few; J: TRBJ1-1; D: -; CDR3: CASSSSPGNTEAFF; DNA: TGTGCCAGCAGCTCGTCCCCCGGGAACACTGAAGCTTTCTTT
V: TRBV5-1; size: -; J: TRBJ1-5; D: -; CDR3: CASSPLGSQPQHF; DNA: TGCGCCAGCAGCCCCCTGGGATCTCAGCCCCAGCATTTT
V: TRBV7-9; size: -; J: TRBJ2-1; D: TRBD2; CDR3: CASSSLAVTYNEQFF; DNA: TGTGCCAGCAGCTCACTAGCGGTAACCTACAATGAGCAGTTCTTC
V: TRBV10-3; size: -; J: TRBJ1-1; D: -; CDR3: CAMSGTMNTEAFF; DNA: TGTGCCATGTCCGGGACAATGAACACTGAAGCTTTCTTT
V: TRBV7-2; size: once; J: TRBJ2-1; D: -; CDR3: CASSLGGSSNEQFF; DNA: TGTGCCAGCAGCTTAGGAGGGTCTAGCAATGAGCAGTTCTTC
V: TRBV27; size: -; J: TRBJ2-3; D: -; CDR3: CASSLRGRTDTQYF; DNA: TGTGCCAGCAGTTTACGAGGCCGCACAGATACGCAGTATTTT
V: TRBV3-1/TRBV3-2; size: -; J: TRBJ1-3; D: -; CDR3: CASSQSGSGNTIYF; DNA: TGTGCCAGCAGCCAATCAGGCTCTGGAAACACCATATATTTT
V: TRBV5-1; size: -; J: TRBJ2-5; D: TRBD2; CDR3: CASRAGGRARETQYF; DNA: TGCGCCAGCCGGGCTGGCGGGAGGGCTAGAGAGACCCAGTACTTC
V: TRBV7-9; size: once; J: TRBJ2-1; D: -; CDR3: CASSFPGGNYNEQFF; DNA: TGTGCCAGCAGCTTCCCGGGCGGAAACTACAATGAGCAGTTCTTC
V: TRBV11-2; size: medium-sized; J: TRBJ2-7; D: TRBD1; CDR3: CASSPTGDSYEQYF; DNA: TGTGCCAGCAGTCCTACAGGGGACTCCTACGAGCAGTACTTC
V: TRBV24-1; size: -; J: TRBJ2-1; D: TRBD2; CDR3: CATSDPTSSYEQFF; DNA: TGTGCCACCAGTGACCCGACTAGCTCGTATGAGCAGTTCTTC
V: TRBV20-1; size: -; J: TRBJ2-7; D: -; CDR3: CSASKPETYEQYF; DNA: TGCAGTGCTAGTAAACCGGAGACCTACGAGCAGTACTTC
V: TRBV7-3; size: -; J: TRBJ2-1; D: -; CDR3: CASSLGASAYNEQFF; DNA: TGTGCCAGCAGCTTAGGGGCTAGCGCGTACAATGAGCAGTTCTTC
V: TRBV5-1; size: -; J: TRBJ1-4; D: TRBD1; CDR3: CASSLRDRGQSNEKLFF; DNA: TGCGCCAGCAGCCTCCGGGACAGGGGGCAAAGTAATGAAAAACTGTTTTTT
V: TRBV18; size: -; J: TRBJ2-7; D: TRBD2; CDR3: CASSPRLAGGVYEQYF; DNA: TGTGCCAGCTCACCTCGACTAGCGGGAGGGGTCTACGAGCAGTACTTC
V: TRBV9; size: -; J: TRBJ2-7; D: -; CDR3: CASTPGARSSYEQYF; DNA: TGTGCCAGCACCCCAGGGGCGAGAAGCTCCTACGAGCAGTACTTC
V: TRBV19; size: -; J: TRBJ2-1; D: TRBD2; CDR3: CASTRGSGINEQFF; DNA: TGTGCCAGTACCCGGGGTAGCGGGATTAATGAGCAGTTCTTC
V: TRBV10-1; size: -; J: TRBJ2-1; D: TRBD2; CDR3: CASSPLGRDEQFF; DNA: TGCGCCAGCAGTCCACTAGGGAGGGATGAGCAGTTCTTC
V: TRBV9; size: -; J: TRBJ2-3; D: TRBD2; CDR3: CASSAKAGGTDTQYF; DNA: TGTGCCAGCAGCGCGAAAGCGGGAGGCACAGATACGCAGTATTTT
V: TRBV5-1; size: -; J: TRBJ1-1; D: TRBD1; CDR3: CASSLELQGVEAFF; DNA: TGCGCCAGCAGCTTGGAGCTTCAGGGGGTTGAAGCTTTCTTT
V: TRBV7-2; size: -; J: TRBJ2-4; D: TRBD1; CDR3: CASSSSGTGTSAKNIQYF; DNA: TGTGCCAGCAGCTCCTCCGGGACAGGGACGTCAGCCAAAAACATTCAGTACTTC
V: TRBV7-3; size: -; J: TRBJ1-4; D: TRBD1; CDR3: CASSIGGGTNEKLFF; DNA: TGTGCCAGCTCTATAGGAGGGGGCACTAATGAAAAACTGTTTTTT
V: TRBV7-9; size: -; J: TRBJ1-1; D: -; CDR3: CASSFRGKTEAFF; DNA: TGTGCCAGCAGCTTCAGGGGTAAGACTGAAGCTTTCTTT
V: TRBV20-1; size: -; J: TRBJ1-2; D: -; CDR3: CSARENYGYTF; DNA: TGCAGTGCTAGGGAAAACTATGGCTACACCTTC
V: TRBV2; size: few; J: TRBJ2-7; D: TRBD1; CDR3: CARRTGAYEQYF; DNA: TGTGCCAGACGGACAGGCGCCTACGAGCAGTACTTC
V: TRBV2; size: -; J: TRBJ2-3; D: -; CDR3: CARGVGSSTDTQYF; DNA: TGTGCCAGGGGGGTAGGCAGTAGCACAGATACGCAGTATTTT
V: TRBV5-8; size: -; J: TRBJ1-5; D: -; CDR3: CASSLAIIRSDQPQHF; DNA: TGTGCCAGCAGCTTGGCCATTATTCGATCAGATCAGCCCCAGCATTTT
V: TRBV6-5; size: -; J: TRBJ2-1; D: TRBD2; CDR3: CASSYLAGGPNGEQFF; DNA: TGTGCCAGCAGTTACTTAGCGGGAGGGCCCAACGGTGAGCAGTTCTTC
V: TRBV6-5; size: -; J: TRBJ1-4; D: -; CDR3: CASRQGWEKLFF; DNA: TGTGCCAGCAGGCAGGGGTGGGAAAAACTGTTTTTT
V: TRBV28; size: -; J: TRBJ2-6; D: TRBD2; CDR3: CASSQAGAGANVLTF; DNA: TGTGCCAGCAGCCAAGCGGGGGCAGGGGCCAACGTCCTGACTTTC
V: TRBV29-1; size: -; J: TRBJ2-7; D: TRBD1; CDR3: CSVSGQANYEQYF; DNA: TGCAGCGTCTCCGGACAGGCAAACTACGAGCAGTACTTC
V: TRBV18; size: -; J: TRBJ1-4; D: -; CDR3: CASSPYVQDNEKLFF; DNA: TGTGCCAGCTCACCATATGTACAGGATAATGAAAAACTGTTTTTT
V: TRBV2; size: -; J: TRBJ1-5; D: TRBD1; CDR3: CASNGQGINQPQHF; DNA: TGTGCCAGCAACGGACAGGGCATCAATCAGCCCCAGCATTTT
V: TRBV5-5; size: -; J: TRBJ1-4; D: -; CDR3: CASSSQGFNEKLFF; DNA: TGTGCCAGCAGCTCTCAGGGTTTTAATGAAAAACTGTTTTTT
V: TRBV19; size: -; J: TRBJ1-5; D: -; CDR3: CASSPRDRPNQPQHF; DNA: TGTGCCAGTAGTCCCCGGGACCGACCCAATCAGCCCCAGCATTTT
V: TRBV19; size: -; J: TRBJ2-1; D: TRBD2; CDR3: CASSIRVSGIERNEQFF; DNA: TGTGCCAGTAGTATAAGGGTTAGCGGGATTGAGAGGAATGAGCAGTTCTTC
V: TRBV19; size: -; J: TRBJ2-3; D: -; CDR3: CASSSEGTDTQYF; DNA: TGTGCCAGTAGTAGTGAGGGCACAGATACGCAGTATTTT